These 21 T cell receptor beta chains share one sample of origin, sequenced in a study of Graves' ophthalmopathy and Graves' hyperthyroidism. Scientists amplified the TCR beta CDR3 regions from RNA transcripts. Scientists carried out first-round RT-PCR using HTBI primers and then a second-round multiplex PCR. TCRdb used MiXCR to reprocess the multiplex PCR reads, holding one entry per CDR3 protein. The sample records fewer than 20,000 distinct CDR3 sequences, about 46% being singletons. Input material: peripheral blood. The receptors originated from a woman aged 40 to 49 with stable Graves' hyperthyroidism.

This sequence joins TRBV6-5 and TRBJ1-6; D gene uncertain. Germline-derived CDR1 and CDR2 are MNHEY and SVGAGI. The CDR3 extends over 15 amino acids. Trimming pared 7 bases from V and 3 bases from J, leaving 13 bases between. The CDR3 coding sequence is TGTGCCAGCACCCCGCTGTGGGGCTATAATTCACCCCTCCACTTT. Its protein product is CASTPLWGYNSPLHF.

This clonotype occurred many times. The chain links TRBV4-3 to TRBJ2-5; D is perhaps TRBD1 (6 bases). The CDR3 length is 13 residues. The germline V gene has CDR1 LGHNA and CDR2 YSLEER. V was clipped by 3 bases and J by 5 bases, with 10 bases between them. The CDR3 loop reads CASSQQGLETQYF. The CDR3 DNA is TGCGCCAGCAGCCAGCAGGGGCTGGAGACCCAGTACTTC.

The CDR3 reads CSARDLGHGYTF. CDR3 nucleotides: TGCAGTGCTAGAGATCTGGGGCATGGCTACACCTTC. The chain is built from TRBV20-1 and TRBJ1-2; D perhaps matches TRBD1 (5 bases). CDR3 length equals 12 residues. Trimming removed 0 bases at V and 6 bases at J, with 8 bases between. Germline lookup yields CDR1 DFQATT and CDR2 SNEGSKA (reference sequence).

Ten or more counts support this clonotype. The chain links TRBV20-1 to TRBJ1-1, with a tentative D call TRBD1 (6 bases). V lost 7 bases, J lost 4 bases, and 13 bases lay in between. The CDR3 sequence is 12 residues long. In germline, CDR1 is DFQATT, CDR2 SNEGSKA (reference sequence). CDR3 loop: CSEGGQGTEAFF. The CDR3 coding sequence is TGCAGTGAGGGGGGGCAGGGCACTGAAGCTTTCTTT.

This clonotype was counted at least ten times. This chain connects TRBV28 to TRBJ2-7, with D maybe TRBD1 (5 bases). Germline CDR1 and CDR2: MDHEN and SYDVKM. The CDR3 covers 11 residues. Trimming removed 6 bases at V and 6 bases at J, with 9 bases between. The CDR3 protein is CASSPRVEQYF. In nucleotides, the CDR3 is TGTGCCAGCAGCCCCAGGGTCGAGCAGTACTTC.

This clonotype was counted many times. Here the CDR3 reads CAWSPTDRETGELFF. The CDR3 DNA follows: TGTGCCTGGAGTCCCACTGACAGGGAAACCGGGGAGCTGTTTTTT. This chain joins TRBV30 and TRBJ2-2; TRBD1 agrees at 7 bases. Looked up from germline, CDR1 is GTSNPN and CDR2 is SVGIG (reference sequence). This CDR3 is built from 15 residues. The ends lost 2 bases at V and 5 bases at J; junction bases unmatched: 8. Supplemented by reference TRBV30 and TRBJ2-2, the full variable domain reads SQTIHQWPATLVQPVGSPLSLECTVEGTSNPNLYWYRQAAGRGLQLLFYSVGIGQISSEVPQNLSASRPQDRQFILSSKKLLLSDSGFYLCAWSPTDRETGELFFGEGSRLTVL.

The chain combines TRBV9 with TRBJ2-1, with TRBD1 identical over 8 bases. CDR1 SGDLS and CDR2 YYNGEE come from the germline V gene. The CDR3 length is 15 residues. Trimming cost V 5 bases and J 4 bases; bases outside gene matches: 8. CDR3: CASRAGTGPYNEQFF. CDR3 bases: TGTGCCAGCAGAGCCGGGACAGGACCTTACAATGAGCAGTTCTTC. The whole variable domain, remainder taken from reference TRBV9 and TRBJ2-1, is DSGVTQTPKHLITATGQRVTLRCSPRSGDLSVYWYQQSLDQGLQFLIQYYNGEERAKGNILERFSAQQFPDLHSELNLSSLELGDSALYFCASRAGTGPYNEQFFGPGTRLTVL.

CDR3 nucleotides: TGTGCCAGCAGTTTATCGACAGGGTACCACGAGCAGTACTTC. This codes for CASSLSTGYHEQYF. The chain employs TRBV27 and TRBJ2-7; the match to TRBD1 covers 7 bases. Losses at the gene ends were 0 bases for V and 5 bases for J; bases not matched to a gene: 4. CDR3 length: 14 amino acids. CDR1 is MNHEY, CDR2 SMNVEV, per germline (reference sequence).

This chain joins TRBV5-1 and TRBJ2-2, with 7 bases identical to TRBD1. V was clipped by 0 bases and J by 3 bases; unmatched bases: 8. The CDR3 runs 17 residues. The germline CDR1 and CDR2 sequences are SGHRS and YFSETQ. The chain's CDR3 is CASSLVLRGRYTGELFF. Here the CDR3 DNA reads TGCGCCAGCAGCTTGGTATTGAGGGGGCGATACACCGGGGAGCTGTTTTTT.

Many counts were recorded for this clonotype. The chain carries TRBV7-9 and TRBJ2-5, with D maybe TRBD1 (6 bases). V dropped 5 bases and J dropped 2 bases, with 15 bases sitting between them. The CDR3 runs 15 residues. Germline V CDR1 and CDR2: SEHNR, FQNEAQ (reference sequence). CDR3 residues: CASSPGTRTQETQYF. Written as DNA, the CDR3 is TGTGCCAGCAGCCCAGGGACACGGACTCAAGAGACCCAGTACTTC.

A word on this clonotype: The final CDR3 position lacks the conserved phenylalanine or tryptophan, pointing to a likely read error. The chain joins TRBV7-9 to TRBJ2-3; D unresolved. Germline values: CDR1 SEHNR, CDR2 FQNEAQ (reference sequence). This CDR3 spans 11 amino acids. CDR3 loop: CASSLEDTQYL. The CDR3 DNA reads as TGCGCCAGCAGCTTAGAAGATACGCAGTATCTT.

A word on this clonotype: One junction end disagrees with the germline gene, perhaps due to a read error. The chain uses TRBV6-6 and TRBJ2-3; D gene unclear. The CDR3 contains 14 residues. Germline V gene data show CDR1 as MNHNY and CDR2 as SVGAGI (reference sequence). As DNA, the CDR3 is TGTGCCAGCACTTACATAGCCATGGGGAATACGCAGTATTTT. Translated: CASTYIAMGNTQYF.

Concerning this clonotype itself: A much larger clonotype is one base distant, so this may be a read error. V usage is TRBV6-2 or TRBV6-3 and J usage is TRBJ2-7; D unclear. Per germline, CDR1 MNHEY and CDR2 SVGEGT. This CDR3 is 12 amino acids long. The CDR3 DNA is TGTGGCAGCAGGACGGGCAGCCACGAGCAGTACTTC. Encoded protein: CGSRTGSHEQYF.

On this clonotype: The junction does not match germline at one end; this may be a read error. This chain connects TRBV7-7 to TRBJ2-1; D may be TRBD1 or TRBD2 (5 bases each). The CDR3 is 13 residues long. CDR1 is SSHAT and CDR2 is FNYEAQ in the germline V gene (reference sequence). The CDR3 sequence is CASSPDWGNEQFF. CDR3 DNA sequence: TGTGCTAGCAGCCCCGACTGGGGGAATGAGCAGTTCTTC.

This clonotype was detected ten times or more. J is TRBJ2-1 and V is TRBV7-8, with a tentative D call TRBD2 (5 bases). The CDR3 is 15 residues long. Trimming stripped 2 bases from V and 7 bases from J, with 15 bases between. Germline-derived CDR1 and CDR2 are SGHVS and FQNEAQ. The chain's CDR3 is CASSLRGEKGNEQFF. CDR3 nucleotide sequence: TGTGCCAGCAGCTTACGGGGAGAGAAAGGAAATGAGCAGTTCTTC.

This clonotype was seen only a few times. The genes are TRBV30 and TRBJ1-6; D not resolved. The germline CDR1 and CDR2 sequences are GTSNPN and SVGIG (reference sequence). V lost 5 bases and J lost 9, with 11 bases in between. This CDR3 comprises 12 residues. CDR3 bases: TGTGCCTGGGGACCGGGTGGTTCACCCCTCCACTTT. Protein: CAWGPGGSPLHF. Based on the CDR3 plus reference TRBV30 and TRBJ1-6, the full variable domain is SQTIHQWPATLVQPVGSPLSLECTVEGTSNPNLYWYRQAAGRGLQLLFYSVGIGQISSEVPQNLSASRPQDRQFILSSKKLLLSDSGFYLCAWGPGGSPLHFGNGTRLTVT.

The table lists this clonotype with many counts. The chain joins TRBV19 to TRBJ2-1, with 8 bases fitting TRBD1. In germline, CDR1 is LNHDA, CDR2 SQIVND (reference sequence). The CDR3 runs 15 residues. The ends lost 6 bases at V and 12 bases at J; junction bases unmatched: 16. CDR3 nucleotides: TGTGCCAGTAGAACCCAAACATCAGGACAGGGTTGGCAGTTCTTC. Protein sequence: CASRTQTSGQGWQFF.

The chain joins TRBV7-9 to TRBJ2-5; possible D gene TRBD2, 5 bases. CDR3 size: 14 residues. V was pared by 0 bases and J by 5 bases, with 10 bases between. Germline V lookup: CDR1 SEHNR, CDR2 FQNEAQ (reference sequence). CDR3 residues: CASSLATGMETQYF. CDR3 nucleotides: TGTGCCAGCAGCTTAGCGACGGGGATGGAGACCCAGTACTTC. Complete variable domain (other parts from reference TRBV7-9 and TRBJ2-5): DTGVSQNPRHKITKRGQNVTFRCDPISEHNRLYWYRQTLGQGPEFLTYFQNEAQLEKSRLLSDRFSAERPKGSFSTLEIQRTEQGDSAMYLCASSLATGMETQYFGPGTRLLVL.

The rearrangement uses TRBV20-1 and TRBJ2-2, with a weak D call TRBD1 (5 bases). CDR1 and CDR2 (germline): DFQATT, SNEGSKA (reference sequence). This CDR3 has 13 residues. The V end was cut by 6 bases, the J end by 4 bases, with 12 bases between. The CDR3 is CSAPDTGTGELFF. The CDR3, as DNA: TGCAGTGCCCCGGACACGGGCACCGGGGAGCTGTTTTTT.

By share of the sample, this clonotype is medium-sized. The chain couples TRBV2 to TRBJ2-1; D gene ambiguous. V lost 6 bases and J lost 4, with 4 bases in between. This CDR3 has 11 amino acids. Germline CDR1 is SNHLY and CDR2 is FYNNEI. CDR3 loop: CASRDYNEQFF. CDR3 sequence (DNA): TGTGCCAGCAGGGATTACAATGAGCAGTTCTTC.

On this clonotype: Given a much more abundant clone one base away, this may be a read error. The V gene is TRBV6-5, the J gene TRBJ2-7; D gene ambiguous. Germline V lookup: CDR1 MNHEY, CDR2 SVGAGI. CDR3 size: 14 residues. As DNA, the CDR3 is TGTGCCAGCAGTTACTCCGCCTTCTCCTACGAGCAGCACTTC. Protein sequence: CASSYSAFSYEQHF.